The 14 T cell receptor beta chains in this list originate from one sample, sequenced in a study of tissue T cells after allogeneic stem cell transplantation. The time point denotes: mouse harvest day 7 after allogeneic transplant. Mouse grafts combined 10^7 T-cell-depleted bone marrow cells with 10^6 splenic CD5+ T cells. Profiling relied on immunoSEQ multiplex PCR, and the TCRdb table lists in-frame clones only, not all of them. The repertoire consists of thousands of clones, with 40% to 55% occurring once and the leading ten covering roughly 7%. Sample: gut tissue. Receptors were obtained from a female BALB/c mouse given C57BL/6 T cells with graft-versus-host disease after an allogeneic hematopoietic cell transplant.

About this clone itself: Mouse gene names apply. The CDR3 is cut off 1 residue early in the read; its end comes from the germline J gene. The genes are TRBV3 and TRBJ2-1; TRBD2 matches 8 bases. The CDR3 has 14 amino acids. Germline V gene lookup returns CDR1 SNHLY and CDR2 FYNGKV (reference sequence). The junction had 6 bases not matched to a gene; V was cut back by 4 bases and J by 7 bases. The CDR3 bases that were read are TGTGCCAGCAGCTCGACGGGGGGGCGAGCTGAGCAGTTC. It encodes CASSSTGGRAEQF. The entire CDR3 protein is CASSSTGGRAEQFF.

As regards this clone: Gene names and germline match the mouse. Read data end 1 residue before the CDR3 end; the end is taken from the germline J gene. V is TRBV26 and J is TRBJ1-5; D possibly corresponds to TRBD1 (5 bases). Germline CDR1 KGHPV, CDR2 FQNQEV (reference sequence). This CDR3 region has 13 residues. The V and J ends lost 4 bases and 6 bases respectively, with 10 bases between them. The CDR3 reads CASSPRDAQAPLF. CDR3 bases read: TGTGCCAGCAGTCCCCGGGACGCCCAGGCTCCGCTT.

Note on this clone: Genes and germline are mouse. The CDR3 extends 1 residue past the end of the read, so its final part is completed from the germline J gene. The rearrangement uses TRBV23 and TRBJ1-6. TRBJ1-6 is designated an ORF whose function remains uncertain. CDR1 is KGHTA, CDR2 FQNQQP, per germline. There are 15 residues in the CDR3. The CDR3 DNA, read in part, is TGCTCCAGCAGGAGGGGCTATTCCTATAATTCGCCCCTCTAC. This translates into CSSRRGYSYNSPLY. The whole CDR3 protein is CSSRRGYSYNSPLYF.

Concerning this clone: The gene names given are mouse names. From the germline J gene comes the end of the CDR3, since the read stops 1 residue before it. This chain links TRBV5 with TRBJ2-3; the D gene is possibly TRBD1 (6 bases). From germline, CDR1 is LGHNA and CDR2 YNLKQL (reference sequence). This CDR3 has 15 amino acids. V was cut by 0 bases and J by 0 bases, with 7 bases left in between. The CDR3: CASSQDTGSAETLYF. The DNA read from the CDR3 is TGTGCCAGCAGCCAAGATACAGGGAGTGCAGAAACGCTGTAT.

In its sample, this clone was seen a few times. Gene names and germline match the mouse. The CDR3 end lies 1 residue beyond the end of the read and is filled in from the germline J gene. The chain carries TRBV12-2 and TRBJ2-5, with TRBD2 identical over 12 bases. Germline V gene data show CDR1 as SGHLS and CDR2 as HYDKME. J lost 2 bases, V lost 4 bases, and 6 bases had no gene match. The CDR3 is 16 residues long. The CDR3 bases that were read are TGTGCCAGCTCCCCCGGGACTGGGGGGACCCAAGACACCCAGTAC. Translated: CASSPGTGGTQDTQY. The entire CDR3 reads CASSPGTGGTQDTQYF.

This clone showed up just a few times. Mouse gene names apply. The read terminates 1 residue before the CDR3 end, so the remaining end is supplied by the germline J gene. This chain joins TRBV26 and TRBJ1-1; D call uncertain. In germline, CDR1 is KGHPV, CDR2 FQNQEV (reference sequence). The V gene lost 2 bases and the J gene lost 0 bases, with 4 bases spanning the gap. This CDR3 is 13 amino acids long. CDR3 amino acids: CASSLKQNTEVFF. CDR3 DNA (partial): TGTGCCAGCAGTCTGAAGCAGAACACAGAAGTCTTC. Filled out from reference TRBV26 and TRBJ1-1, the complete variable domain reads NSKVIQTPRYLVKGQGQKAKMRCIPEKGHPVVFWYQQNKNNEFKFLINFQNQEVLQQIDMTEKRFSAECPSNSPCSLEIQSSEAGDSALYLCASSLKQNTEVFFGKGTRLTVV.

Regarding this clone: Any gene name here is a mouse gene name. The CDR3 is cut off 1 residue early in the read; its end comes from the germline J gene. V is TRBV3 and J is TRBJ2-4; possibly TRBD1 for D (6 bases). The CDR3 runs to 13 residues. The germline V and J ends were trimmed by 4 bases and 5 bases, with 10 bases remaining between them. CDR1 and CDR2 (germline): SNHLY, FYNGKV (reference sequence). The CDR3 spells CASSSTGLNTLYF. The DNA read from the CDR3 is TGTGCCAGCAGCTCTACAGGGCTAAACACCTTGTAC.

About this clone: The gene symbols are mouse symbols. The read ends 1 residue shy of where the CDR3 ends; the end is completed using the germline J gene. V gene TRBV26 combines with J gene TRBJ2-5, with TRBD2 matching over 7 bases. Looked up from germline, CDR1 is KGHPV and CDR2 is FQNQEV (reference sequence). Losses at the gene ends were 0 bases for V and 4 bases for J; bases not matched to a gene: 1. This CDR3 is built from 14 residues. CDR3 protein: CASSLSGGEDTQYF. The DNA read from the CDR3 is TGTGCCAGCAGTCTGTCGGGGGGGGAAGACACCCAGTAC.

A word on this clone: Mouse gene names and germline throughout. Sequencing ends 1 residue short of the CDR3 end; the germline J gene provides the rest. The V gene is TRBV5, the J gene TRBJ1-4; 7 nucleotides agree with TRBD1. Trimming took 0 bases from V and 0 from J; bases not matched to a gene: 1. This CDR3 contains 16 residues. From germline, CDR1 is LGHNA and CDR2 YNLKQL (reference sequence). This chain's CDR3 is CASSQEQGLSNERLFF. Partial CDR3 DNA: TGTGCCAGCAGCCAAGAACAGGGGCTTTCCAACGAAAGATTATTT.

The sample holds a few counts of this clone. Genes and germline come from the mouse. The read falls 1 residue short of the CDR3 end, and the missing part is taken from the germline J gene. The chain joins TRBV23 to TRBJ2-7; the table's D call TRBD1 went unverified against the DNA. This CDR3 comprises 13 residues. Looked up from germline, CDR1 is KGHTA and CDR2 is FQNQQP. This CDR3 is CSSSQSRQYEQYF. The covered CDR3 bases are TGCTCCAGCAGTCAATCGAGACAGTATGAACAGTAC.

As regards this clone: Gene names refer to mouse genes. The CDR3 is cut off 1 residue early in the read; its end comes from the germline J gene. The V gene is TRBV31, the J gene TRBJ2-5, with 8 bases that match TRBD1. Germline-derived CDR1 and CDR2 are GKSSPN and SITVG. This CDR3 spans 15 amino acids. The V and J ends lost 1 base and 3 bases, in that order; junction bases with no gene match: 6. Here the CDR3 reads CAWSPTGVRQDTQYF. Incomplete CDR3 DNA: TGTGCCTGGAGTCCGACAGGGGTAAGGCAAGACACCCAGTAC.

Concerning this clone itself: Mouse germline and gene names are used. The read comes to an end 1 residue before the CDR3 does, leaving the germline J gene to fill in the end. V is TRBV12-2 and J is TRBJ2-2, with TRBD2 matching 9 bases. V trimming: 0 bases; J trimming: 0 bases; junction bases outside the gene matches: 4. This CDR3 is 17 amino acids long. Germline CDR1 is SGHLS and CDR2 is HYDKME. The CDR3 loop reads CASSLDLGGSNTGQLYF. The part of the CDR3 DNA that was read is TGTGCCAGCTCTCTCGATCTGGGGGGGTCAAACACCGGGCAGCTCTAC. Variable domain in full (rest from reference TRBV12-2 and TRBJ2-2): NSGVVQSPRYIIKGKGERSILKCIPISGHLSVAWYQQTQGQELKFFIQHYDKMERDKGNLPSRFSVQQFDDYHSEMNMSALELEDSAVYFCASSLDLGGSNTGQLYFGEGSKLTVL.

Note on this clone: Germline and genes here are mouse. Read data end 1 residue before the CDR3 end; the end is taken from the germline J gene. The chain carries TRBV3 and TRBJ1-3; D unclear. The germline V and J ends were trimmed by 4 bases and 0 bases, with 4 bases remaining between them. This CDR3 contains 13 residues. Germline-derived CDR1 and CDR2 are SNHLY and FYNGKV (reference sequence). CDR3 DNA (partial): TGTGCCAGCAGCTCAGGTTCTGGAAATACGCTCTAT. The encoded protein is CASSSGSGNTLY. The whole CDR3 region reads CASSSGSGNTLYF.

As regards this clone: Germline and genes: mouse. The CDR3 extends 1 residue past the end of the read, so its final part is completed from the germline J gene. V is TRBV26 and J is TRBJ2-7; D may be TRBD2 (6 bases). Between the trimmed V and J ends, which lost 2 bases and 3 bases, there was a span of 8 bases. The CDR3 runs to 13 residues. Germline V gene data show CDR1 as KGHPV and CDR2 as FQNQEV (reference sequence). CDR3 DNA (partial): TGTGCCAGCAGTCTGGTGGGGGTCTATGAACAGTAC. It specifies CASSLVGVYEQY. The entire CDR3 protein is CASSLVGVYEQYF. The full variable domain, its missing parts supplied by reference TRBV26 and TRBJ2-7, is NSKVIQTPRYLVKGQGQKAKMRCIPEKGHPVVFWYQQNKNNEFKFLINFQNQEVLQQIDMTEKRFSAECPSNSPCSLEIQSSEAGDSALYLCASSLVGVYEQYFGPGTRLTVL.